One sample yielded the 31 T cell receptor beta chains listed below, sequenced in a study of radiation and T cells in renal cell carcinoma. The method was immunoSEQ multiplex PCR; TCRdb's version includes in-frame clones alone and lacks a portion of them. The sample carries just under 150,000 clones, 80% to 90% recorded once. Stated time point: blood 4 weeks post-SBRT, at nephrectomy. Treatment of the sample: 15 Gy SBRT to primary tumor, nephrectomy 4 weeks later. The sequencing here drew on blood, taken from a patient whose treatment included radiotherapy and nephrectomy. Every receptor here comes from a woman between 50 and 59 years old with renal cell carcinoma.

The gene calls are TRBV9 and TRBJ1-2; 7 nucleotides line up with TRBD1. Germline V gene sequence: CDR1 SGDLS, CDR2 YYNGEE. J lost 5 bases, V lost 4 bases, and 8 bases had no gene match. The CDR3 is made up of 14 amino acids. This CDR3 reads CASSPTGERYGYTF. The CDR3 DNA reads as TGTGCCAGCAGCCCCACAGGGGAGAGGTATGGCTACACCTTC. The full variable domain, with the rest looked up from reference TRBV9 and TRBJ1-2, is DSGVTQTPKHLITATGQRVTLRCSPRSGDLSVYWYQQSLDQGLQFLIQYYNGEERAKGNILERFSAQQFPDLHSELNLSSLELGDSALYFCASSPTGERYGYTFGSGTRLTVV.

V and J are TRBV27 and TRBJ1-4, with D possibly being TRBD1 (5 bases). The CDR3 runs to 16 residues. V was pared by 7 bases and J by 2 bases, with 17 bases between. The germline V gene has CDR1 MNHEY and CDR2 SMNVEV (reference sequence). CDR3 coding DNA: TGTGCCAGCACCTTCCTCCGGGGGGGGACTAATGAAAAACTGTTTTTT. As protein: CASTFLRGGTNEKLFF.

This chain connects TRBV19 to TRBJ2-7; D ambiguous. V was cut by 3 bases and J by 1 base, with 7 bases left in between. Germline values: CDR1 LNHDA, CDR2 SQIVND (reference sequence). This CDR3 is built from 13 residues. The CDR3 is CASSITVSYEQYF. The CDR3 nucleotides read TGTGCCAGTAGTATTACAGTGTCCTACGAGCAGTACTTC.

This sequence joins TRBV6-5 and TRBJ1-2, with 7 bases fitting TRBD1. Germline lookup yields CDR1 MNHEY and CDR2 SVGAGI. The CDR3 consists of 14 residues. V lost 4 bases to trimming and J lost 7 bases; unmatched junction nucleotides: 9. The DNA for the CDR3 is TGTGCCAGCAGTTCCCAGGGGGGCGCGAGTGGCTACACCTTC. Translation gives CASSSQGGASGYTF.

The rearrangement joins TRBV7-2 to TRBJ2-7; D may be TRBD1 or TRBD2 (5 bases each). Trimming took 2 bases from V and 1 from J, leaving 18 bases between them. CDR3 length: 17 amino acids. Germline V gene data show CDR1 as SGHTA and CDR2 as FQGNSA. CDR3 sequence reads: CASSLTRPGRKSYEQYF. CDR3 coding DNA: TGTGCCAGCAGCTTAACCCGACCGGGACGGAAATCCTACGAGCAGTACTTC.

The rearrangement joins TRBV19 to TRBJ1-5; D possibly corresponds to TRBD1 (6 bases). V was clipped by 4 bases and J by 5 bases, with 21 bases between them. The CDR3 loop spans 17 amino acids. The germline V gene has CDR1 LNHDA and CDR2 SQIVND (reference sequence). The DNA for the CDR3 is TGTGCCAGTAGTAGGGCCTTAGGGGGGTCACGGGATCAGCCCCAGCATTTT. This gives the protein CASSRALGGSRDQPQHF. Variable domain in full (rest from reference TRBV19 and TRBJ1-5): DGGITQSPKYLFRKEGQNVTLSCEQNLNHDAMYWYRQDPGQGLRLIYYSQIVNDFQKGDIAEGYSVSREKKESFPLTVTSAQKNPTAFYLCASSRALGGSRDQPQHFGDGTRLSIL.

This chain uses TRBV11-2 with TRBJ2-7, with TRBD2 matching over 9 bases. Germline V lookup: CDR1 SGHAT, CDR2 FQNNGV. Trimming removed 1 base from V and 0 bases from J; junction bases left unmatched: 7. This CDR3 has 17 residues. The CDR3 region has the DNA TGTGCCAGCAGCTTAGTCGCTAGCGGGAAGAGCTCCTACGAGCAGTACTTC. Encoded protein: CASSLVASGKSSYEQYF.

CDR3 sequence reads: CASSPLAIEAFF. CDR3 coding DNA: TGTGCCAGCAGCCCCCTCGCGATCGAAGCTTTCTTT. V is TRBV7-9 and J is TRBJ1-1, with D unresolved. Germline V gene lookup returns CDR1 SEHNR and CDR2 FQNEAQ (reference sequence). CDR3 size: 12 residues. Trimming pared 5 bases from V and 8 bases from J, leaving 12 bases between.

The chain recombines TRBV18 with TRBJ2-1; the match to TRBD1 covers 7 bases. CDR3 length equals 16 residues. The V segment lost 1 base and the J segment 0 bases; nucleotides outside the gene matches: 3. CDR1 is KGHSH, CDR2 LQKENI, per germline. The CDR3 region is CASSPRTGDSYNEQFF. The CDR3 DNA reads TGTGCCAGCTCACCACGGACAGGTGACTCCTACAATGAGCAGTTCTTC.

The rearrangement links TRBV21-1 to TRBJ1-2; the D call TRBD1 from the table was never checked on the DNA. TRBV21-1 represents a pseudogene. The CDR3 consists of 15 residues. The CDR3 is CASSARDRDNYGYTF. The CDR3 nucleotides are TGTGCCAGCAGCGCTCGGGACAGGGATAACTATGGCTACACCTTC.

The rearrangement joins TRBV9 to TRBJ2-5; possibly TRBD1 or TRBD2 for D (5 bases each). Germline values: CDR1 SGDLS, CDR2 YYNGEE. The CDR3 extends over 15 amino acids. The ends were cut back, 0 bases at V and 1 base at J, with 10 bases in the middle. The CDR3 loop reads CASSVGRTSQETQYF. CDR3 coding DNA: TGTGCCAGCAGCGTAGGGAGGACATCCCAAGAGACCCAGTACTTC.

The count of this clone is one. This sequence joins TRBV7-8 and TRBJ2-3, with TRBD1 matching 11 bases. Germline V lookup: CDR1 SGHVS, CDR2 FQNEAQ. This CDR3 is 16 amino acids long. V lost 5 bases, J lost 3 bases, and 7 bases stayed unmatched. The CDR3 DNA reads TGTGCCAGCAGCATCCCCGGGACAGGGGGTACAGATACGCAGTATTTT. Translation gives CASSIPGTGGTDTQYF.

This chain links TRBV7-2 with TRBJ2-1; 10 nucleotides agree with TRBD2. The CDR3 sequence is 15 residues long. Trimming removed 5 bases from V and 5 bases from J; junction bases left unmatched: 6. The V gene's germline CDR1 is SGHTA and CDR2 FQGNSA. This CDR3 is CASSQSGGAHNEQFF. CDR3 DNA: TGTGCCAGCAGCCAAAGCGGGGGGGCCCACAATGAGCAGTTCTTC. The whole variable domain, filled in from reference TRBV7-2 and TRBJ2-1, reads GAGVSQSPSNKVTEKGKDVELRCDPISGHTALYWYRQSLGQGLEFLIYFQGNSAPDKSGLPSDRFSAERTGGSVSTLTIQRTQQEDSAVYLCASSQSGGAHNEQFFGPGTRLTVL.

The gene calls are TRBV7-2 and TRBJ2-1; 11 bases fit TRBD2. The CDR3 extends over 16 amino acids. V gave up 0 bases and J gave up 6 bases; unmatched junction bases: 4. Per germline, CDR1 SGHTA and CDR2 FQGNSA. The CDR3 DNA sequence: TGTGCCAGCAGCTTAGCTAGCGGGAGGGGGGGCAATGAGCAGTTCTTC. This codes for CASSLASGRGGNEQFF.

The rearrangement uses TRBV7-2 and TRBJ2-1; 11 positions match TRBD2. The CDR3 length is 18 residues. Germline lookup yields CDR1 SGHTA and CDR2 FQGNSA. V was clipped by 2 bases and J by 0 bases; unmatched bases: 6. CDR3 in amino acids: CASSLTSGGRSSYNEQFF. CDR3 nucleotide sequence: TGTGCCAGCAGCTTAACTAGCGGGGGACGGAGCTCCTACAATGAGCAGTTCTTC.

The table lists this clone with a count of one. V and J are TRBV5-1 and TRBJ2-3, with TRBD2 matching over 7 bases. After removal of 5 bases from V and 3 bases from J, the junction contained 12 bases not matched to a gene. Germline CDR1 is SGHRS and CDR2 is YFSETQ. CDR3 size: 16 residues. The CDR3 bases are TGCGCCAGCAGGCTTACCGGGACTACCGTGACAGATACGCAGTATTTT. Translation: CASRLTGTTVTDTQYF.

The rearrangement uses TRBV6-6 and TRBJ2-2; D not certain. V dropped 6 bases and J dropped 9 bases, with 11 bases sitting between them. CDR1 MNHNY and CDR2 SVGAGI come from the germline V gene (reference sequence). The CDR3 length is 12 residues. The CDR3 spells CASSLSVRELFF. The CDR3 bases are TGTGCCAGCAGCCTTTCTGTCCGGGAGCTGTTTTTT.

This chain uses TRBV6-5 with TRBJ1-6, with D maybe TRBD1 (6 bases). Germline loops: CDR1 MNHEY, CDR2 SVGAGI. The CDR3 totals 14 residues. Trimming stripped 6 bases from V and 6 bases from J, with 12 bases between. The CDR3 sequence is CASRDGQTNSPLHF. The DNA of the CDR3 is TGTGCCAGCAGGGACGGACAGACTAATTCACCCCTCCACTTT.

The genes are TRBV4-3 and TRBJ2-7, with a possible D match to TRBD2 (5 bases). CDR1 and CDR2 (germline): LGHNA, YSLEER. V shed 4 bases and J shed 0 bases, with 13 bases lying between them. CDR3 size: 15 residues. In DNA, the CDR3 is TGCGCCAGCAGCCGCTGGAGGACCGCCTCCTACGAGCAGTACTTC. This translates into CASSRWRTASYEQYF.

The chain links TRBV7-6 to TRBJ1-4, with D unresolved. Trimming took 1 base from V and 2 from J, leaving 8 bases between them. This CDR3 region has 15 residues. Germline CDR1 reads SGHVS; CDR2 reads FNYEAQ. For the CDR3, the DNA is TGTGCCAGCAGCTTAGAGGGTGTGACTAATGAAAAACTGTTTTTT. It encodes CASSLEGVTNEKLFF.

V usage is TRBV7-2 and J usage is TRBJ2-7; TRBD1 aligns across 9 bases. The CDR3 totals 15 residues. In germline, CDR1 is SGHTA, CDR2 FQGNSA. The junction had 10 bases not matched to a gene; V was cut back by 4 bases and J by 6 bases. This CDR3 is CASSSSGQGEREQYF. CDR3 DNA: TGTGCCAGCAGCTCTTCGGGACAGGGCGAGCGCGAGCAGTACTTC.

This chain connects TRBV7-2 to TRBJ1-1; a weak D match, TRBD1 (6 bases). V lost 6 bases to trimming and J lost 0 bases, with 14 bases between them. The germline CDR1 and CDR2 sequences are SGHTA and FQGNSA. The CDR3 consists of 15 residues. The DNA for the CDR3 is TGTGCCAGCAGTCGGGGGGCGGTTTTGAACACTGAAGCTTTCTTT. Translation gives CASSRGAVLNTEAFF.

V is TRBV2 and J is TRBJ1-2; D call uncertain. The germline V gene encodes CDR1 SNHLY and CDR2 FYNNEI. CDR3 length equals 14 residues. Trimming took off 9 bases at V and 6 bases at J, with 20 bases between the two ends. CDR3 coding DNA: TGTGCCAGTAGGCCAGGAAGTTATAGGGATGGCTACACCTTC. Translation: CASRPGSYRDGYTF.

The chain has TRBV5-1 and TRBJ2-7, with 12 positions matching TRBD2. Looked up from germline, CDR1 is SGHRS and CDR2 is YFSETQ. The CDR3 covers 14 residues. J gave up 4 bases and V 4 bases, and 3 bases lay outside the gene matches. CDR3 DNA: TGCGCCAGCAGCCCGACTAGCGGGAGTTACGAGCAGTACTTC. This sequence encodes CASSPTSGSYEQYF.

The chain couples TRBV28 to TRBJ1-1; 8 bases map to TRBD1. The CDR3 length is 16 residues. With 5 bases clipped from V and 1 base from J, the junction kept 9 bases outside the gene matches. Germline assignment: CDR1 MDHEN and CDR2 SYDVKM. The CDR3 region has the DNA TGTGCCAGCAGTCTGATACCCGGGACAGGGAACACTGAAGCTTTCTTT. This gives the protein CASSLIPGTGNTEAFF.

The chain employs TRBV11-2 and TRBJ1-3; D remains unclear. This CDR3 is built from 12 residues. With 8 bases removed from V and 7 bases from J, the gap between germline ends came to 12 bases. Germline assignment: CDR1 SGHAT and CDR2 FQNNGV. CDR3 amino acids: CASPVGGNTIYF. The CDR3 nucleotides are TGTGCCAGCCCAGTGGGAGGGAACACCATATATTTT.

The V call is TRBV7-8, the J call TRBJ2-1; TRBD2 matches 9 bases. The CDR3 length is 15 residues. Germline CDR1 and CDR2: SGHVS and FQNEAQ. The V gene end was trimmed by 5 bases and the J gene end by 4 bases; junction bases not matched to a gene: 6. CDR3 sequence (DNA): TGTGCCAGCAGCGAAAGAGCGGGAGGTTACAATGAGCAGTTCTTC. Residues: CASSERAGGYNEQFF. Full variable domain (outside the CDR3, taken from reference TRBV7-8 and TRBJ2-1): GAGVSQSPRYKVAKRGQDVALRCDPISGHVSLFWYQQALGQGPEFLTYFQNEAQLDKSGLPSDRFFAERPEGSVSTLKIQRTQQEDSAVYLCASSERAGGYNEQFFGPGTRLTVL.

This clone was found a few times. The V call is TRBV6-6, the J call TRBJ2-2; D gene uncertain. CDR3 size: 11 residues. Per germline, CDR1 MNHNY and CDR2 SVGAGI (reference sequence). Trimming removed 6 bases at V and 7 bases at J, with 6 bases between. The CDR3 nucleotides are TGTGCCAGCAGGGCTGGCGGGGAGCTGTTTTTT. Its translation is CASRAGGELFF.

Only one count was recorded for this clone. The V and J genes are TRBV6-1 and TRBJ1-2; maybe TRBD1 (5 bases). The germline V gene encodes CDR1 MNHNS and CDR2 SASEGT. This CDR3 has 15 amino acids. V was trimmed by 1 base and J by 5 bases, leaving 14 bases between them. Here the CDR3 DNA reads TGTGCCAGCAGTGAAGATCCTATGGGACCTTATGGCTACACCTTC. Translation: CASSEDPMGPYGYTF.

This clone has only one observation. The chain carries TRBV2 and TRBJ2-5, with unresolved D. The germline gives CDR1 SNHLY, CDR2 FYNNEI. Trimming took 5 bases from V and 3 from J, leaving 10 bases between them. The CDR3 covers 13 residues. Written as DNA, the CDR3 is TGTGCCAGCAGTTTAGGACCCGAAGAGACCCAGTACTTC. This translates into CASSLGPEETQYF.

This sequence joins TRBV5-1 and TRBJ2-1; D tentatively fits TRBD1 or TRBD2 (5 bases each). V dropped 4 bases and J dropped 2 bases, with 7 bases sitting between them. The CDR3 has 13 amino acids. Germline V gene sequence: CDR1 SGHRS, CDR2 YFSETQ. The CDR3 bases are TGCGCCAGCAGCAGGGACCCCTACAATGAGCAGTTCTTC. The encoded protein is CASSRDPYNEQFF.